The following is a T cell receptor (beta chain) sequence with its context. The antigen remains undetermined. The second PCR ran roughly 7 to 11 cycles with a sample-barcoded 5' primer and J-beta primers. TCRdb ran MiXCR on the 5' RACE reads and lists one entry per CDR3 protein. Of roughly 700,000 distinct CDR3 sequences in the sample, around half were seen once. The source of the sample is a study of blood T cells in healthy people across ages. Study in general: For every two T cells, template switching captured about one barcoded beta molecule. General observations from the study: Long-lived donors had more naive CD4+ cells and higher diversity than aged donors. Among T cells, TCR beta diversity per million cells dropped roughly linearly as age rose.

Per sample, at least 5.5 micrograms of total RNA were extracted. Germline V CDR1 and CDR2: SGHAT, FQDESV (reference sequence). Trimming took 1 base from V and 7 from J, leaving 8 bases between them. This CDR3 contains 13 residues. Sequencing used blood. V gene TRBV11-1 combines with J gene TRBJ2-1; D is unclear. This clonotype was obtained from a woman aged 55-69 years in good health. CDR3 nucleotides: TGTGCCAGCAGCTTAGAATTCGGAAATGAGCAGTTCTTC. This sequence encodes CASSLEFGNEQFF.